This TCR beta chain was sequenced for a study of blood T cell repertoires in COVID-19. The wider study: The analysed material was cDNA or gDNA that came from T cells, B-cell-depleted T cells, or PBMCs.

There are 14 residues in the CDR3. Germline-derived CDR1 and CDR2 are SGHRS and YFSETQ. With 4 bases clipped from V and 0 bases from J, the junction kept 1 base outside the gene matches. Authors' data handling: It was from reference gene primer amplification that nucleated cell counts were estimated. Here immunoSEQ multiplex PCR was the method, and the copy in TCRdb shows in-frame clones only, minus some. V and J calls and clone size are those listed in that table; D and trimming were worked out from the DNA. The data show 90,000 or so clones, more than 75% seen once. A few counts support this clone. Sequences were obtained from peripheral blood. This sequence joins TRBV5-1 and TRBJ2-3, with TRBD1 identical over 8 bases. This sequence was found in a human donor in a cohort sampled during active COVID-19. The CDR3 DNA is TGCGCCAGCAGCAGGGACAGGAGCACAGATACGCAGTATTTT. Translated: CASSRDRSTDTQYF.